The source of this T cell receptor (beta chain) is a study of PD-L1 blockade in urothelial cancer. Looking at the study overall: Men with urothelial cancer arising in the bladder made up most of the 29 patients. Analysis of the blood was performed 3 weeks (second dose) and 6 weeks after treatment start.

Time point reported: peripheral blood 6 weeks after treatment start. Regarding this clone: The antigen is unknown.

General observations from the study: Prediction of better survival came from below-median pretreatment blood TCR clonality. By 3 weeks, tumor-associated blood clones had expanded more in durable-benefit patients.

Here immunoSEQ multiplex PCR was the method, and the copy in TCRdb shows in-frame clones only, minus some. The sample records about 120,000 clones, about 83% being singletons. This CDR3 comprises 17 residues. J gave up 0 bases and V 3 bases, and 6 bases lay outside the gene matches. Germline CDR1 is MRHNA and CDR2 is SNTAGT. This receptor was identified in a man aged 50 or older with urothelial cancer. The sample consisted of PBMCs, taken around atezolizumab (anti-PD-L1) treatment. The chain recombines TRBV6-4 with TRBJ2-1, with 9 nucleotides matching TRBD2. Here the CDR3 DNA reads TGTGCCAGCAGTGATGGGCGGGAGGGCACCTCCTACAATGAGCAGTTCTTC. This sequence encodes CASSDGREGTSYNEQFF.